The 10 T cell receptor beta chains below come from one sample, sequenced in a study of Graves' ophthalmopathy and Graves' hyperthyroidism. Amplification from RNA transcripts yielded the TCR beta CDR3 regions. The authors performed first-round RT-PCR with HTBI primers and then a second-round multiplex PCR. MiXCR, applied by TCRdb to the multiplex PCR reads, yields one record per CDR3 protein. The sample contains more than 1,000,000 distinct CDR3 sequences, around a third of which appear only once. What was sequenced was peripheral blood or thyroid tissue (not recorded which). The receptor source for this set is an adult man with Graves' hyperthyroidism.

The rearrangement joins TRBV20-1 to TRBJ2-2; tentative D call: TRBD2 (6 bases). Trimming took off 0 bases at V and 6 bases at J, with 14 bases between the two ends. From germline, CDR1 is DFQATT and CDR2 SNEGSKA (reference sequence). This CDR3 is 15 amino acids long. The CDR3 is CSARDGGGEAGELFF. For the CDR3, the DNA is TGCAGTGCTAGAGATGGGGGTGGGGAGGCCGGGGAGCTGTTTTTT.

This clonotype was observed a single time. The chain employs TRBV24-1 and TRBJ1-2, with TRBD1 matching over 9 bases. The CDR3 runs 14 residues. CDR1 and CDR2 (germline): KGHDR, SFDVKD. Unmatched junction bases numbered 5, after V lost 5 bases and J lost 5 bases. The CDR3 DNA reads as TGTGCCACCAGTGGGGGACAGGGAATATATGGCTACACCTTC. Translated, it gives CATSGGQGIYGYTF.

This clonotype has just a few counts. V is TRBV12-3 or TRBV12-4 and J is TRBJ2-7; 13 bases line up with TRBD2. CDR3 length equals 14 residues. V was pared by 6 bases and J by 5 bases, with 4 bases of the junction left unmatched. The CDR3 protein is CASSGLAGVNEQYF. CDR3 in DNA: TGTGCCAGCAGCGGACTAGCGGGAGTGAACGAGCAGTACTTC.

This clonotype was recorded a few times. The chain is built from TRBV6-1 and TRBJ1-2; TRBD1 aligns across 8 bases. V gave up 2 bases and J gave up 4 bases; unmatched junction bases: 9. The CDR3 extends over 16 amino acids. Germline CDR1 is MNHNS and CDR2 is SASEGT. CDR3 sequence: CASSERPGGAGYGYTF. The DNA of the CDR3 is TGTGCCAGCAGTGAACGGCCAGGGGGCGCAGGCTATGGCTACACCTTC.

This clonotype was observed at least ten times. The chain joins TRBV7-6 to TRBJ2-5, with TRBD1 identical over 7 bases. Per the germline V gene, CDR1 is SGHVS and CDR2 is FNYEAQ. Trimming cost V 1 base and J 7 bases; bases outside gene matches: 6. This CDR3 has 14 amino acids. CDR3: CASSLGGTDRTQYF. Written as DNA, the CDR3 is TGTGCCAGCAGCTTAGGTGGGACAGATAGGACCCAGTACTTC.

This clonotype appeared a few times. A junction boundary mismatches the germline segment, possibly from a read error. The chain combines TRBV2 with TRBJ1-3, with 9 bases matching TRBD1. This CDR3 has 16 residues. The germline gives CDR1 SNHLY, CDR2 FYNNEI. CDR3 coding DNA: TGTGCCAGCAGCGAAGACAGGGGGATCTCTGGAAACACCATATATTTT. It yields the protein CASSEDRGISGNTIYF.

This clonotype was detected once. The gene calls are TRBV7-2 and TRBJ2-7, with 9 bases fitting TRBD1. V lost 5 bases and J lost 2; bases outside the gene matches: 7. This CDR3 has 15 amino acids. Germline V gene data show CDR1 as SGHTA and CDR2 as FQGNSA. The CDR3 sequence: CASSAYGTGTYEQYF. CDR3 in DNA: TGTGCCAGCAGCGCCTACGGGACAGGGACCTACGAGCAGTACTTC.

The table lists this clonotype with many counts. The gene calls are TRBV7-8 and TRBJ1-4; D unclear. V lost 2 bases and J lost 0, with 10 bases in between. Germline CDR1 SGHVS, CDR2 FQNEAQ. The length of the CDR3 is 16 residues. The CDR3 region is CASSLMDPATNEKLFF. DNA for the CDR3: TGTGCCAGCAGCTTAATGGACCCGGCAACTAATGAAAAACTGTTTTTT. The full variable domain, rest sourced from reference TRBV7-8 and TRBJ1-4, is GAGVSQSPRYKVAKRGQDVALRCDPISGHVSLFWYQQALGQGPEFLTYFQNEAQLDKSGLPSDRFFAERPEGSVSTLKIQRTQQEDSAVYLCASSLMDPATNEKLFFGSGTQLSVL.

This clonotype was seen many times. The J gene is TRBJ2-7, the V gene TRBV11-2, with 7 bases lining up with TRBD1. Germline CDR1 reads SGHAT; CDR2 reads FQNNGV. CDR3 size: 14 residues. V was pared by 6 bases and J by 3 bases, with 8 bases of the junction left unmatched. CDR3 loop: CASRGDGTVYEQYF. The DNA for the CDR3 is TGTGCCAGCAGGGGGGACGGGACAGTCTACGAGCAGTACTTC.

The rearrangement joins TRBV20-1 to TRBJ1-3, with D possibly being TRBD1 (5 bases). CDR1 is DFQATT, CDR2 SNEGSKA, per germline (reference sequence). The V end lost 1 base, the J end lost 4 bases, and 17 bases lay between the germline ends. The CDR3 has 16 amino acids. The CDR3: CSARGSPQGPGNTIYF. CDR3 nucleotides: TGCAGTGCTAGAGGTTCCCCCCAGGGACCCGGAAACACCATATATTTT.